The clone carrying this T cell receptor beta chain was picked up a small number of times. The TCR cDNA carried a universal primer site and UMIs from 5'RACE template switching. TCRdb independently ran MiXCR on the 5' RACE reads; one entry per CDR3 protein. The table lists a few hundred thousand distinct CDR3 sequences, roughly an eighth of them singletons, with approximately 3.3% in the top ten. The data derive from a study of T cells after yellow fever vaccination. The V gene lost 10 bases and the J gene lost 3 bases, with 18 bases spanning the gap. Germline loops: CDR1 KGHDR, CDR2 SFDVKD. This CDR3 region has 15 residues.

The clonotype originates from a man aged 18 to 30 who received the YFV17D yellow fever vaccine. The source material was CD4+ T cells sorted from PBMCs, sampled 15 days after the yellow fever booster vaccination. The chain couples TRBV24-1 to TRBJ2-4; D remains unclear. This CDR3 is CATRLIIGDKNIQYF. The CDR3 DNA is TGTGCCACAAGACTCATCATTGGGGACAAAAACATTCAGTACTTC.